The 15 T cell receptor beta chains below were found in one sample sequenced in a study of identical twins (dated by TCRdb to about 2016). To prepare the library, 5' RACE was applied. The sequencer listed for this sample is Illumina HiSeq 2000. TCRdb redid the processing of the public reads, applying fastp at Q25 and MiXCR, and retained in-frame beta chains. Each entry is one CDR3 protein sequence, shown with its most common DNA and genes. Recorded for this sample are some 630,000 distinct CDR3 sequences; 7% to 7.5% of them occurred a single time. The biggest ten clones account for less than 2% of the sample. The same data also went into a second study, on yellow fever vaccine responses in identical twins.

Sequenced sample: PBMCs. These TCRs come from a woman younger than 35 in good health.

The V gene is TRBV28, the J gene TRBJ2-7, with a tentative D call TRBD2 (6 bases). The CDR3 has 14 residues. Between the trimmed V and J ends, which lost 5 bases and 0 bases, there was a span of 11 bases. Germline V gene data show CDR1 as MDHEN and CDR2 as SYDVKM. The DNA of the CDR3 is TGTGCCAGCAGTCCTCCGACTAGCTCCTACGAGCAGTACTTC. It yields the protein CASSPPTSSYEQYF.

This clonotype was found a few times. This chain connects TRBV2 to TRBJ2-3; the match to TRBD2 covers 9 bases. V gave up 6 bases and J gave up 1 base; unmatched junction bases: 8. Germline V gene data show CDR1 as SNHLY and CDR2 as FYNNEI. The CDR3 totals 16 residues. DNA for the CDR3: TGTGCCAGCAGCCCTAGCGGGACTGGTGGCACAGATACGCAGTATTTT. Translated, it gives CASSPSGTGGTDTQYF.

The chain couples TRBV12-3 or TRBV12-4 to TRBJ1-6; perhaps TRBD1 as D (5 bases). V was trimmed by 6 bases and J by 10 bases, leaving 19 bases between them. This CDR3 region has 15 residues. The CDR3 nucleotides read TGTGCCAGCAGCGCAGGCAGGGACCCTAGGTCACCCCTCCACTTT. Protein sequence: CASSAGRDPRSPLHF.

This clonotype appeared many times. The rearrangement joins TRBV12-3 or TRBV12-4 to TRBJ1-1, with D perhaps TRBD1 (6 bases). This CDR3 region has 14 residues. With 3 bases removed from V and 1 base from J, the gap between germline ends came to 9 bases. CDR3 protein: CASSFRGANTEAFF. For the CDR3, the DNA is TGTGCCAGCAGTTTTAGGGGGGCGAACACTGAAGCTTTCTTT.

This clonotype was observed a few times. The chain recombines TRBV27 with TRBJ2-7, with no clear D. This CDR3 has 13 residues. Germline V lookup: CDR1 MNHEY, CDR2 SMNVEV (reference sequence). V was shortened by 5 bases and J by 3 bases, with 11 bases between the two germline ends. This CDR3 is CASSTRSLYEQYF. CDR3 bases: TGTGCCAGCAGTACCCGATCCCTCTACGAGCAGTACTTC.

This clonotype was observed at least ten times. The V call is TRBV20-1, the J call TRBJ1-1, with 8 bases lining up with TRBD1. The V gene end was trimmed by 1 base and the J gene end by 10 bases; junction bases not matched to a gene: 14. The germline CDR1 and CDR2 sequences are DFQATT and SNEGSKA (reference sequence). This CDR3 has 15 amino acids. CDR3 DNA: TGCAGTGCTAGAGGTGATCCTGTGGCGCAGGGGGCAGCTTTCTTT. Its translation is CSARGDPVAQGAAFF.

This clonotype was seen only a few times. The chain carries TRBV29-1 and TRBJ2-1, with 9 bases lining up with TRBD1. Germline CDR1 is SQVTM and CDR2 is ANQGSEA. With V trimmed by 6 bases and J by 3 bases, 24 bases remained unmatched. The CDR3 totals 20 residues. CDR3 residues: CSVAATGGAVARESYNEQFF. The CDR3, as DNA: TGCAGCGTGGCAGCCACAGGGGGCGCGGTGGCACGGGAGAGCTACAATGAGCAGTTCTTC.

There are a few counts of this clonotype. V and J are TRBV2 and TRBJ2-5; unclear D gene. Per germline, CDR1 SNHLY and CDR2 FYNNEI. The CDR3 spans 10 residues. The germline V and J ends were trimmed by 6 bases and 6 bases, with 5 bases remaining between them. The CDR3 region has the DNA TGTGCCAGCAGAGGACAGACCCAGTACTTC. This codes for CASRGQTQYF.

There are a few counts of this clonotype. The rearrangement joins TRBV28 to TRBJ2-7, with 9 positions matching TRBD1. Unmatched junction bases numbered 6, after V lost 4 bases and J lost 5 bases. This CDR3 spans 14 amino acids. Germline-derived CDR1 and CDR2 are MDHEN and SYDVKM. CDR3: CASSYPTGGNEQYV. The DNA for the CDR3 is TGTGCCAGCAGTTACCCGACAGGGGGTAACGAGCAGTACGTC.

This chain uses TRBV29-1 with TRBJ1-1; 7 bases are shared with TRBD1. The V and J ends lost 6 bases and 0 bases, in that order; junction bases with no gene match: 7. Per the germline V gene, CDR1 is SQVTM and CDR2 is ANQGSEA. The CDR3 is made up of 14 amino acids. The CDR3 reads CSVAQTGLNTEAFF. The CDR3 region has the DNA TGCAGCGTAGCTCAGACAGGGTTGAACACTGAAGCTTTCTTT.

This clonotype has more than one count but fewer than ten. The chain has TRBV5-5 and TRBJ2-5; D unresolved. V shed 4 bases and J shed 5 bases, with 18 bases lying between them. Germline loops: CDR1 SGHKS, CDR2 YYEKEE (reference sequence). The CDR3 contains 15 residues. CDR3 sequence reads: CASSNPHGTAETQYF. CDR3 bases: TGTGCCAGCAGCAACCCTCACGGAACCGCGGAGACCCAGTACTTC.

There are many counts of this clonotype. The chain employs TRBV7-2 and TRBJ2-3, with 13 positions matching TRBD2. Per germline, CDR1 SGHTA and CDR2 FQGNSA. The CDR3 runs to 16 residues. With 5 bases clipped from V and 5 bases from J, the junction kept 7 bases outside the gene matches. CDR3 amino acids: CASSQRTSGSLDTQYF. The CDR3, as DNA: TGTGCCAGCAGCCAGCGGACTAGCGGGAGTTTAGATACGCAGTATTTT.

There are many counts of this clonotype. The J gene is TRBJ2-6, the V gene TRBV12-3 or TRBV12-4, with D unresolved. V was shortened by 2 bases and J by 1 base, with 9 bases between the two germline ends. The CDR3 totals 16 residues. This CDR3 is CASSLMSVSGANVLTF. For the CDR3, the DNA is TGTGCCAGCAGTTTAATGAGTGTGTCTGGGGCCAACGTCCTGACTTTC.

This clonotype was seen a few times. The chain carries TRBV7-2 and TRBJ2-2; tentative D call: TRBD2 (6 bases). The CDR3 loop spans 15 amino acids. The V gene's germline CDR1 is SGHTA and CDR2 FQGNSA. Trimming took off 5 bases at V and 2 bases at J, with 12 bases between the two ends. CDR3 residues: CASSQRLDNTGELFF. The CDR3 region has the DNA TGTGCCAGCAGCCAAAGACTAGATAACACCGGGGAGCTGTTTTTT. Together with reference TRBV7-2 and TRBJ2-2, the CDR3 gives the full variable domain: GAGVSQSPSNKVTEKGKDVELRCDPISGHTALYWYRQSLGQGLEFLIYFQGNSAPDKSGLPSDRFSAERTGGSVSTLTIQRTQQEDSAVYLCASSQRLDNTGELFFGEGSRLTVL.

This clonotype was recorded a few times. V gene TRBV12-5 combines with J gene TRBJ2-2, with 7 bases that match TRBD2. Germline values: CDR1 LGHNT, CDR2 FRNRAP. J was trimmed by 6 bases and V by 6 bases; bases with no gene match: 4. The CDR3 totals 13 residues. The CDR3 nucleotides are TGTGCTAGTGGACCTGGGGGGGCCGGGGAGCTGTTTTTT. This codes for CASGPGGAGELFF.